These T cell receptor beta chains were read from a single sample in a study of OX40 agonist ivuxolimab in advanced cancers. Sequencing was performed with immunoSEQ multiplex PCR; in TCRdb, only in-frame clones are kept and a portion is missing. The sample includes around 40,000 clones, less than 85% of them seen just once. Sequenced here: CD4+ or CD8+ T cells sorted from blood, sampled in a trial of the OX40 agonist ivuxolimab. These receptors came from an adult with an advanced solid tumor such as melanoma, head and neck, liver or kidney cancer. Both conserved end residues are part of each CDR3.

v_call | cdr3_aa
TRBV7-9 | CASSSDYRLRETQYF
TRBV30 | CAWGLAGAKTQYF
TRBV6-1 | CASRLAGEIYEQYF
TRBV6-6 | CASRPGGNQPQHF
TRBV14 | CASSQESQSYPYEQYF
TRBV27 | CASSLSQGARKYGYTF
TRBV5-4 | CASSLERGLEQYF
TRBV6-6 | CASSQLRVLSGNTIYF
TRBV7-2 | CASSGSLNTEAFF
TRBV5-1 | CATRRLAGADTQYF
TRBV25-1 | CASRTGITTGELFF
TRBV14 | CASSQVRGRTEAFF
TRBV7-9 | CASSLQLNTEAFF
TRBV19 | CASSIRQVNTEAFF
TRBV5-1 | CASAGDPNTEAFF
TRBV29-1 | CSVQDSFNQPQHF
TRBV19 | CASSMYNNEQFF
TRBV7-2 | CASSFRTGDYEQYF
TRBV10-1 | CASSESYRPAEQYF
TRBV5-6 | CASSFWVVTEAFF
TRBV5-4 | CASSGSGTSGSGAYEQYF
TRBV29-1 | CSVGTDANTGELFF
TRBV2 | CASSELARVNEQYF
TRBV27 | CASTQSGTSALDTQYF
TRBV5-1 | CASSLADSNTDTQYF
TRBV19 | CASNMGLAAQETQYF
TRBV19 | CASSPGAAGGNTGELFF
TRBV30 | CAWRWGGEAFF
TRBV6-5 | CASTTGNYGYTF
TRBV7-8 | CATTTGQRSGANVLTF
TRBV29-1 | CSVDDLTDTQYF
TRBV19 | CASSAGLAEAFF
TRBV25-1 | CASSEYTGQGITEAFF
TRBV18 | CASSPMAGLATEAFF
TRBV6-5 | CASSRLMNTEAFF
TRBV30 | CAWRGGSYNEQFF
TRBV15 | CATSSDFQETQYF
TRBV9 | CASSVADGRETQYF
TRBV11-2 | CASSYGTSGAAYEQYF
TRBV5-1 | CASSFRQGSADTQYF
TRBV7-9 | CASSLSAATYEQYF
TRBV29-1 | CSKQEGGKETQYF
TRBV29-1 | CSARDRGRSKNIQYF
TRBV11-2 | CASSQAGQGSHQPQHF